The sequence of this T cell receptor beta chain was determined in a study of shared clonotypes between healthy human individuals. Germline V gene data show CDR1 as KGHSH and CDR2 as LQKENI. Unmatched junction bases numbered 6, after V lost 2 bases and J lost 3 bases. The CDR3 totals 15 residues. As defined, naive CD8 cells were CD45RO-negative and positively selected for CCR7, with terminally differentiated effector memory CD45RA+ cells excluded. Clones were sequenced by immunoSEQ multiplex PCR, and TCRdb holds only the in-frame ones, with some missing. The data hold roughly 600,000 clones, with 98% observed a single time.

The gene calls are TRBV18 and TRBJ2-7, with 8 bases identical to TRBD1. This sequence originates from a man aged 25 to 45 in good health. The sample comprised naive CD8+ T cells sorted from blood. CDR3 residues: CASSPSGQEYYEQYF. The DNA for the CDR3 is TGTGCCAGCTCACCATCGGGACAGGAATACTACGAGCAGTACTTC.